This T cell receptor beta chain stems from a study of T cell repertoires in cytomegalovirus infection. About the research overall: From public TCR beta signatures came an indication of both CMV infection and matching HLA type.

Note on this clonotype: Its antigen is unknown.

TCRdb ran MiXCR on the reads and lists one entry per CDR3 protein. The sample shows 500,000 or so distinct CDR3 sequences, approximately 17% of them seen only once. Study-wide points: In two of eight donors, the top clonotype was HLA-C-restricted CMV-specific. Using cumulative public TCR beta family frequency, the authors identified those who carried CMV together with the relevant HLA.

Specimen: CD8+ T cells from PBMCs. This clonotype originated in a human donor in good health (CMV status not recorded). Some clones in this sample may be carry-over from other donors' samples.

In DNA, the CDR3 is TGTGCCAGCAGCACCAATACAGCTAACACTGAAGCTTTCTTT. This encodes CASSTNTANTEAFF. The V gene is TRBV13, the J gene TRBJ1-1; D remains unclear. CDR3 size: 14 residues. V lost 5 bases and J 2 bases, leaving 12 bases between the germline ends. CDR1 is PRHDT, CDR2 FYEKMQ, per germline (reference sequence).